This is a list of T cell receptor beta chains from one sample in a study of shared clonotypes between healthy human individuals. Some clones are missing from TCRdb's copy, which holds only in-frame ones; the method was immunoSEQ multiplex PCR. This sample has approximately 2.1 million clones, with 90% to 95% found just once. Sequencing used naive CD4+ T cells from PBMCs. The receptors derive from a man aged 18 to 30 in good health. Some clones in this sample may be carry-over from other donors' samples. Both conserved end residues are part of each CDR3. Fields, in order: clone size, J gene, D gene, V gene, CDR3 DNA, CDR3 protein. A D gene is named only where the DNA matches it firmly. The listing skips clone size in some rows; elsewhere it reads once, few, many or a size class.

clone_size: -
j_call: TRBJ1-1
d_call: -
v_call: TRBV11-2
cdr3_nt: TGTGCCAGCAGCTCCCGATCAAACACTGAAGCTTTCTTT
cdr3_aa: CASSSRSNTEAFF

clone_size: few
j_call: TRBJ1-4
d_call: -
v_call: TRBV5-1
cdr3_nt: TGCGCCAGCAGCTTGTGGGGGTCGGGTGAAAAACTGTTTTTT
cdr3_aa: CASSLWGSGEKLFF

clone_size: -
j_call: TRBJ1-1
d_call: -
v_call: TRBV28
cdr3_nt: TGTGCCAGCAGTTTATCAACTGCCCAAGCTTTCTTT
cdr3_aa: CASSLSTAQAFF

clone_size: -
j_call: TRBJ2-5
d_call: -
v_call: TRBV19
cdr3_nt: TGTGCCAGTAGTATAAGCCCCCCGACAGAACAAGAGACCCAGTACTTC
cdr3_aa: CASSISPPTEQETQYF

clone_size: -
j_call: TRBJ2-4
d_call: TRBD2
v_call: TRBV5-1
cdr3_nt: TGCGCCAGCGCGCTCCTAGCGGGAGTGGACGACATTCAGTACTTC
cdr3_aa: CASALLAGVDDIQYF

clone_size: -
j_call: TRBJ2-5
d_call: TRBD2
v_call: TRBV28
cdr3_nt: TGTGCCAGCAGAAAAGGACTAGTCCAGTACTTC
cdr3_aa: CASRKGLVQYF

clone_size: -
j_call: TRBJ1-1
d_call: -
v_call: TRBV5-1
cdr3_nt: TGCGCCAGCAGCCATACAACAGGGTGGTGGGAGAACACTGAAGCTTTCTTT
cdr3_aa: CASSHTTGWWENTEAFF

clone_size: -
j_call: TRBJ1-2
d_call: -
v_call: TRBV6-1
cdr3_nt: TGTGCCAGCAGTGAAGCACGGGCCGCTGGCTACACCTTC
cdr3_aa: CASSEARAAGYTF

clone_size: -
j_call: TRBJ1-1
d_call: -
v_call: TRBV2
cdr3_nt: TGTGCCAGCAGTTCTGACCCTCTTCGGCGCACTGAAGCTTTCTTT
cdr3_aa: CASSSDPLRRTEAFF

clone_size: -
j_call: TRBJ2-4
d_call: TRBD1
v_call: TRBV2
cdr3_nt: TGTGCCAGCAACAGGGGCGAAAACATTCAGTACTTC
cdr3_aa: CASNRGENIQYF

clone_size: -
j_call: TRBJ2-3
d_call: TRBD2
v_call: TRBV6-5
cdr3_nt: TGTGCCAGCAGTCCCGGGAGGAGGACAGATACGCAGTATTTT
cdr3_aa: CASSPGRRTDTQYF

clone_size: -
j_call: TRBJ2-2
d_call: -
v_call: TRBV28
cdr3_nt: TGTGCCAGCTCCTCCCCCGGGACTCCTCTCCCCGGGGAGCTGTTTTTT
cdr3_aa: CASSSPGTPLPGELFF

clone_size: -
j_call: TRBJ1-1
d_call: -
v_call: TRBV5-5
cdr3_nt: TGTGCCAGCAGCGTTACGCCCGGACTGAACACTGAAGCTTTCTTT
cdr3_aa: CASSVTPGLNTEAFF

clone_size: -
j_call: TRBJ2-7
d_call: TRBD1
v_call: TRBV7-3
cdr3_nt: TGTGCCAGCAGCGCTTCCAGGGGGTCCTACGAGCAGTACTTC
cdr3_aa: CASSASRGSYEQYF

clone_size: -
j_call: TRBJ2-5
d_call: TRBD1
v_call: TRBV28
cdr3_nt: TGTGCCAGCAGTGTGCCGGGACAGGGAACAGAGACCCAGTACTTC
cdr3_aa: CASSVPGQGTETQYF

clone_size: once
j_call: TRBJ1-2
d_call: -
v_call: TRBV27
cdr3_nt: TGTGCCACTCGGACAGAGATAAACTATGGCTACACCTTC
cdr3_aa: CATRTEINYGYTF

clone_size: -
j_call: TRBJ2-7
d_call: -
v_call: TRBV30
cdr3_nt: TGTGCCTTGACCTCGGGTCCGTCCTACGAGCAGTACTTC
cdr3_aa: CALTSGPSYEQYF

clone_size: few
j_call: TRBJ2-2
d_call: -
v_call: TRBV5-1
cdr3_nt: TGCGCCAGCAGCCCACCCGGGGGGCTGGGCACCGGGGAGCTGTTTTTT
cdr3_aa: CASSPPGGLGTGELFF

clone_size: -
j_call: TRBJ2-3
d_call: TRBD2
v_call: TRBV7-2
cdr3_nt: TGTGCCAGCAGAACGACTAGCGCGCATACGCAGTATTTT
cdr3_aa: CASRTTSAHTQYF

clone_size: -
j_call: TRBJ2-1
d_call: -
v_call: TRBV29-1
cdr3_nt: TGCAGCGTTGTCGGGGGCTCCTACAATGAGCAGTTCTTC
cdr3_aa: CSVVGGSYNEQFF

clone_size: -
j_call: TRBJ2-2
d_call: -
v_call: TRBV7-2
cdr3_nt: TGTGCCAGCAGCTTAAACGGATTCAACACCGGGGAGCTGTTTTTT
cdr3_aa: CASSLNGFNTGELFF

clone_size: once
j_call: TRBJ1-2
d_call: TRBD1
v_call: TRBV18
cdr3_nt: TGTGCCAGCTCACCCCCCGGGACAGGGTTTGCGAGCGGCTACACCTTC
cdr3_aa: CASSPPGTGFASGYTF

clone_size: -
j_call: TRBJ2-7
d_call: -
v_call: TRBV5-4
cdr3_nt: TGTGCCAGCAGCTGGGGAACGGCCGAGCAGTACTTC
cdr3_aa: CASSWGTAEQYF

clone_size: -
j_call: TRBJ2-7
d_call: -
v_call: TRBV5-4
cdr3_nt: TGTGCCAGCAAGTCTCCTACTTCCTACGAGCAGTACTTC
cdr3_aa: CASKSPTSYEQYF

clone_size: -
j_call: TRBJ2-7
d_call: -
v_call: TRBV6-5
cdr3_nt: TGTGCCAGCAGTTACTCGCACCATCCACGGTCCTACGAGCAGTACTTC
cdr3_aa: CASSYSHHPRSYEQYF

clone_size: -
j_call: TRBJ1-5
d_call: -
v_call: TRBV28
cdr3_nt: TGTGCCAGCAGCCGGAGGCGGCAGCCCCAGCATTTT
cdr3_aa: CASSRRRQPQHF

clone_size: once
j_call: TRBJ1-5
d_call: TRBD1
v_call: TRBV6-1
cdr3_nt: TGTGCCAGCAGTGAAACAGGGGTCGGGCAGCCCCAGCATTTT
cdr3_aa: CASSETGVGQPQHF

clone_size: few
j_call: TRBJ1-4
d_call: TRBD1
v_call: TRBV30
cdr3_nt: TGTGCCTGGAGTGGACAGGGGTGGGAAAAACTGTTTTTT
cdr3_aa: CAWSGQGWEKLFF

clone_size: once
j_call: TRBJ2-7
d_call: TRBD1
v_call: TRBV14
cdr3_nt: TGTGCCAGCAGCCAAGTCCCCTACAGGGGTCCCCTTAGGTACGAGCAGTACTTC
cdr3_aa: CASSQVPYRGPLRYEQYF

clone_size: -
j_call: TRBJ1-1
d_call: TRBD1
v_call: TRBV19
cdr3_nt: TGTGCCAGTAGTACCCGGACAGGGGGAGTTACTGAAGCTTTCTTT
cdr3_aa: CASSTRTGGVTEAFF

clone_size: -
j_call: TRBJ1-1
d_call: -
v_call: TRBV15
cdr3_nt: TGTGCCACCAGCAGAGGGACAGTCGACACTGAAGCTTTCTTT
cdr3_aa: CATSRGTVDTEAFF

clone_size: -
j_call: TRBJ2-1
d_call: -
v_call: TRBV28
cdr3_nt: TGTGCCAGCAGTTTTGATCGGCTTTGGTTCTTC
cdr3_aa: CASSFDRLWFF

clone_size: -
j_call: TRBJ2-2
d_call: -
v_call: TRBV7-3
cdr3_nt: TGTGCCAGCAGCTTTTTGGCGGCCAACACCGGGGAGCTGTTTTTT
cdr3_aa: CASSFLAANTGELFF

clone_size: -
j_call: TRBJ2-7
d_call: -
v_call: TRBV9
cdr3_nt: TGTGCCAGCAGCGTAGATCCAGCTACCTACGAGCAGTACTTC
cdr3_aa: CASSVDPATYEQYF

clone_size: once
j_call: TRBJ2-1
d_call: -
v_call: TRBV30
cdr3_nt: TGTGCCTGGAGTCTCCAGCTTAATAATGAGCAGTTCTTC
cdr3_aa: CAWSLQLNNEQFF